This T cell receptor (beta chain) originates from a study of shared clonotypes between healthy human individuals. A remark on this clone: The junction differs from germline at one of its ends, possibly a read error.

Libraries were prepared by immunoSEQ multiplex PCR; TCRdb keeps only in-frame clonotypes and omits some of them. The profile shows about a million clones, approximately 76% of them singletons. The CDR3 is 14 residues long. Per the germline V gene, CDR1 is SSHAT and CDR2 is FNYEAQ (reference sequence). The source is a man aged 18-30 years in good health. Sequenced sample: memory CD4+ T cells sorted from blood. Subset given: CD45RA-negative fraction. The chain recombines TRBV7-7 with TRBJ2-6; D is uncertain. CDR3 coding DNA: TGTGCTAGCAGCTCCAGCTCTGGGGCCAACGTCCTGACTTTC. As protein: CASSSSSGANVLTF.